These 22 T cell receptor beta chains originate from one sample sequenced in a study of shared clonotypes between healthy human individuals. CD8 cells classed as naive were CD45RO-negative and positively selected for CCR7, excluding terminally differentiated effector memory CD45RA+ cells. Some clones are missing from TCRdb's copy, which holds only in-frame ones; the method was immunoSEQ multiplex PCR. The sample has millions of clones; over 85% are singletons. The sequenced material came from naive CD8+ T cells sorted from blood. The receptors were sampled from a man between 18 and 35 years old in good health.

This chain joins TRBV7-8 and TRBJ1-5; 7 bases are shared with TRBD1. Germline values: CDR1 SGHVS, CDR2 FQNEAQ. The V and J ends lost 1 base and 5 bases, in that order; junction bases with no gene match: 5. The CDR3 is made up of 15 amino acids. The CDR3 region is CASSLESRGDQPQHF. In DNA form, the CDR3 reads TGTGCCAGCAGCTTAGAGTCCAGGGGGGATCAGCCCCAGCATTTT. The entire variable domain, with the rest obtained from reference TRBV7-8 and TRBJ1-5, is as follows: GAGVSQSPRYKVAKRGQDVALRCDPISGHVSLFWYQQALGQGPEFLTYFQNEAQLDKSGLPSDRFFAERPEGSVSTLKIQRTQQEDSAVYLCASSLESRGDQPQHFGDGTRLSIL.

This chain joins TRBV29-1 and TRBJ2-7, with 8 bases matching TRBD1. Germline CDR1 reads SQVTM; CDR2 reads ANQGSEA. The trim removed 1 base at V and 0 bases at J, leaving 8 bases unmatched. CDR3 length: 16 amino acids. The chain's CDR3 is CSVEGWDRNPSYEQYF. CDR3 sequence (DNA): TGCAGCGTTGAAGGGTGGGACAGGAATCCCTCCTACGAGCAGTACTTC.

This rearrangement joins TRBV28 to TRBJ2-7; possible D gene TRBD2, 5 bases. The CDR3 consists of 13 residues. Trimming cost V 11 bases and J 2 bases, with 16 bases left between them. CDR1 and CDR2 (germline): MDHEN, SYDVKM. Here the CDR3 reads CAWSEGLTYEQYF. DNA of the CDR3: TGTGCCTGGAGTGAGGGTTTGACCTACGAGCAGTACTTC.

The gene calls are TRBV2 and TRBJ2-7, with 7 bases fitting TRBD1. The CDR3 has 13 amino acids. Per the germline V gene, CDR1 is SNHLY and CDR2 is FYNNEI. V gave up 8 bases and J gave up 3 bases; unmatched junction bases: 7. CDR3 amino acids: CASSPGGFYEQYF. The CDR3 DNA is TGTGCCAGCTCCCCAGGGGGTTTCTACGAGCAGTACTTC.

V is TRBV28 and J is TRBJ2-7; D call uncertain. This CDR3 spans 14 amino acids. V was shortened by 5 bases and J by 1 base, with 12 bases between the two germline ends. Germline CDR1 MDHEN, CDR2 SYDVKM. Here the CDR3 DNA reads TGTGCCAGCAGTCCCACCCGGATTTCCTACGAGCAGTACTTC. It yields the protein CASSPTRISYEQYF. The variable domain in full, completed from reference TRBV28 and TRBJ2-7, reads DVKVTQSSRYLVKRTGEKVFLECVQDMDHENMFWYRQDPGLGLRLIYFSYDVKMKEKGDIPEGYSVSREKKERFSLILESASTNQTSMYLCASSPTRISYEQYFGPGTRLTVT.

This clone was counted once. The sample holds other DNA sequences that translate to the same CDR3. The chain joins TRBV7-9 to TRBJ2-3, with unresolved D. The V gene lost 1 base and the J gene lost 4 bases, with 3 bases spanning the gap. Per germline, CDR1 SEHNR and CDR2 FQNEAQ (reference sequence). This CDR3 comprises 12 residues. As DNA, the CDR3 is TGTGCCAGCAGCTTAGAAGCAGATACGCAGTATTTT. This sequence encodes CASSLEADTQYF. The full variable domain, in which reference TRBV7-9 and TRBJ2-3 provide the parts outside the CDR3, is DTGVSQNPRHKITKRGQNVTFRCDPISEHNRLYWYRQTLGQGPEFLTYFQNEAQLEKSRLLSDRFSAERPKGSFSTLEIQRTEQGDSAMYLCASSLEADTQYFGPGTRLTVL.

The V gene is TRBV4-1, the J gene TRBJ2-7; 11 nucleotides align to TRBD2. CDR1 is MGHRA and CDR2 is YSYEKL in the germline V gene. Trimming at V came to 2 bases and at J to 3 bases, leaving 3 bases not matched to a gene. The CDR3 contains 15 residues. The CDR3: CASSQTSGSLYEQYF. The CDR3 DNA reads TGCGCCAGCAGCCAAACTAGCGGGAGCCTCTACGAGCAGTACTTC.

This chain uses TRBV27 with TRBJ1-2; 9 bases are shared with TRBD1. With V trimmed by 5 bases and J by 4 bases, 8 bases remained unmatched. The germline gives CDR1 MNHEY, CDR2 SMNVEV (reference sequence). This CDR3 spans 15 amino acids. The CDR3 loop reads CASSPTQGAGYGYTF. CDR3 in DNA: TGTGCCAGCAGTCCCACACAGGGGGCGGGCTATGGCTACACCTTC.

This clone was seen only once. The chain has TRBV7-9 and TRBJ2-7; tentative D call: TRBD1 (6 bases). V lost 7 bases, J lost 4 bases, and 26 bases lay in between. This CDR3 region has 17 residues. Germline CDR1 reads SEHNR; CDR2 reads FQNEAQ (reference sequence). CDR3 in amino acids: CASTKYTGFWSVYEQYF. In DNA form, the CDR3 reads TGTGCCAGCACCAAATACACAGGGTTTTGGTCGGTTTACGAGCAGTACTTC.

The chain carries TRBV13 and TRBJ2-7; 9 nucleotides agree with TRBD1. V shed 0 bases and J 7 bases; nucleotides not matched to a gene: 4. This CDR3 is 14 amino acids long. Germline values: CDR1 PRHDT, CDR2 FYEKMQ (reference sequence). The CDR3 here is CASSLGQGAEEQYF. The CDR3 DNA sequence: TGTGCCAGCAGCTTAGGACAGGGGGCAGAAGAGCAGTACTTC.

The chain joins TRBV7-2 to TRBJ2-7, with 8 bases fitting TRBD2. The CDR3 spans 17 residues. In germline, CDR1 is SGHTA, CDR2 FQGNSA. The J segment lost 5 bases and the V segment lost 1 base, leaving 13 bases of the junction unmatched. As DNA, the CDR3 is TGTGCCAGCAGCTTAGTATCCCGGGACCTAGCGGGCCACGAGCAGTACTTC. Residues: CASSLVSRDLAGHEQYF.

V and J are TRBV11-2 and TRBJ2-2, with D perhaps being TRBD1 or TRBD2 (5 bases each). CDR1 SGHAT and CDR2 FQNNGV come from the germline V gene. There are 13 residues in the CDR3. Trimming pared 3 bases from V and 5 bases from J, leaving 7 bases between. This CDR3 is CASSFWGTGELFF. The CDR3, as DNA: TGTGCCAGCAGCTTTTGGGGGACCGGGGAGCTGTTTTTT.

V gene TRBV2 combines with J gene TRBJ1-2, with TRBD1 matching 8 bases. Trimming at V came to 3 bases and at J to 4 bases, leaving 10 bases not matched to a gene. The germline CDR1 and CDR2 sequences are SNHLY and FYNNEI. This CDR3 has 16 residues. CDR3 region: CASSEGSGTGLYGYTF. CDR3 DNA sequence: TGTGCCAGCAGTGAGGGGAGCGGGACAGGCCTCTATGGCTACACCTTC.

The rearrangement uses TRBV27 and TRBJ2-2; D may be TRBD2 (5 bases). The CDR3 is 17 residues long. Between the trimmed V and J ends, which lost 2 bases and 1 base, there was a span of 14 bases. Germline V gives CDR1 MNHEY, CDR2 SMNVEV (reference sequence). Here the CDR3 reads CASSLVSGGENTGELFF. The DNA of the CDR3 is TGTGCCAGCAGTTTAGTAAGCGGAGGTGAGAACACCGGGGAGCTGTTTTTT.

The V call is TRBV11-2, the J call TRBJ2-7, with TRBD2 matching 7 bases. The trim removed 1 base at V and 7 bases at J, leaving 7 bases unmatched. Germline CDR1 is SGHAT and CDR2 is FQNNGV. The CDR3 totals 14 residues. The CDR3 here is CASSLVTGGIEQYF. CDR3 nucleotides: TGTGCCAGCAGCTTAGTAACCGGGGGGATAGAGCAGTACTTC.

The chain uses TRBV7-8 and TRBJ2-2; 7 nucleotides line up with TRBD2. CDR1 is SGHVS, CDR2 FQNEAQ, per germline. V lost 5 bases to trimming and J lost 2 bases; unmatched junction nucleotides: 8. This CDR3 comprises 16 residues. The CDR3 sequence: CASSPPLATNTGELFF. In nucleotides, the CDR3 is TGTGCCAGCAGCCCACCACTAGCGACCAACACCGGGGAGCTGTTTTTT.

The V gene is TRBV28, the J gene TRBJ2-7; a possible D gene is TRBD1 (6 bases). Per the germline V gene, CDR1 is MDHEN and CDR2 is SYDVKM. V dropped 4 bases and J dropped 0 bases, with 10 bases sitting between them. The CDR3 consists of 14 residues. The CDR3 sequence: CASSSLQGSYEQYF. In nucleotides, the CDR3 is TGTGCCAGCAGTTCTCTACAGGGCTCCTACGAGCAGTACTTC.

The chain has TRBV5-1 and TRBJ1-1; 8 nucleotides align to TRBD1. Germline V gene sequence: CDR1 SGHRS, CDR2 YFSETQ. The J segment lost 5 bases and the V segment lost 4 bases, leaving 7 bases of the junction unmatched. The CDR3 extends over 14 amino acids. The CDR3 here is CASSGWTGTTEAFF. CDR3 DNA: TGCGCCAGCAGCGGTTGGACAGGGACGACTGAAGCTTTCTTT.

CDR3 residues: CASSWGAENTEAFF. The CDR3 DNA reads as TGTGCCAGCAGCTGGGGGGCCGAAAACACTGAAGCTTTCTTT. The V and J genes are TRBV7-6 and TRBJ1-1; tentative D call: TRBD1 (6 bases). Germline values: CDR1 SGHVS, CDR2 FNYEAQ. The CDR3 loop spans 14 amino acids. The V gene lost 4 bases and the J gene lost 2 bases, with 11 bases spanning the gap.

The chain uses TRBV2 and TRBJ2-5, with D possibly matching TRBD1 (6 bases). Trimming stripped 0 bases from V and 1 base from J, with 9 bases between. The germline CDR1 and CDR2 sequences are SNHLY and FYNNEI. This CDR3 is built from 15 residues. CDR3 sequence: CASSEAKQGQETQYF. CDR3 DNA: TGTGCCAGCAGTGAAGCCAAACAGGGCCAAGAGACCCAGTACTTC.

This clone occurred once. The rearrangement uses TRBV5-4 and TRBJ1-1; perhaps TRBD1 as D (6 bases). Per the germline V gene, CDR1 is SGHNT and CDR2 is YYREEE (reference sequence). This CDR3 contains 15 residues. Trimming cost V 0 bases and J 6 bases, with 15 bases left between them. Here the CDR3 DNA reads TGTGCCAGCAGCTTGGTTGAGGGGGTGATAGCTGAAGCTTTCTTT. Translated, it gives CASSLVEGVIAEAFF.

V usage is TRBV5-1 and J usage is TRBJ2-3; D call uncertain. Between the trimmed V and J ends, which lost 5 bases and 1 base, there was a span of 8 bases. The CDR3 length is 13 residues. In germline, CDR1 is SGHRS, CDR2 YFSETQ. The CDR3 bases are TGCGCCAGCAGGACTGCTCGCACAGATACGCAGTATTTT. This encodes CASRTARTDTQYF.